This T cell receptor beta chain was retrieved from a study of post-analysis software for immune sequencing data. Study information: The disease courses covered relapsing-remitting, secondary progressive and progressive-relapsing multiple sclerosis.

Germline V gene lookup returns CDR1 SGHAT and CDR2 FQNNGV. CDR3 size: 11 residues. Every TCR beta cDNA library bore unique molecular identifiers. Once roughly 0.85 to 11 million T cells were used, about half a million cDNA molecules resulted. MiXCR, applied by TCRdb to the PCR reads, yields one record per CDR3 protein. The table shows about 760,000 distinct CDR3 sequences, with roughly 29% occurring only once. As to this clonotype: Antigen specificity is unknown. One end of the junction does not line up with germline, which may come from a read error.

Whole-study results and caveats: Strong co-clustering by F measure was seen for same-batch samples. Significantly lower normalized Chao1 diversity was seen in multiple sclerosis patients than in controls. About 5 TRBV segments appeared more often in patients than in controls, and TRBV5-6, TRBV5-1 and TRBV20-1 were among these.

Sequencing input: blood. V usage is TRBV11-2 and J usage is TRBJ2-3, with unresolved D. This TCR came from a girl aged 10 to 17 with multiple sclerosis. The CDR3: CAGSLDHTQYF. The DNA for the CDR3 is TGTGCCGGCAGCTTAGACCATACGCAGTATTTT.